These 16 T cell receptor beta chains originate from one sample sequenced in a study of blood T cell repertoires in COVID-19. TCRdb keeps only in-frame clones here, not all; method: immunoSEQ multiplex PCR. The table includes roughly 300,000 clones, roughly 86% detected once. The sequenced sample was PBMCs or T cells enriched from blood (not recorded which). The source is a young woman who had recovered from COVID-19.

The chain employs TRBV3-1 (or the pseudogene TRBV3-2) and TRBJ2-7, with TRBD2 matching 7 bases. Trimming at V came to 5 bases and at J to 7 bases, leaving 17 bases not matched to a gene. The CDR3 loop spans 16 amino acids. Germline assignment: CDR1 LGHDT and CDR2 YNNKEL (reference sequence). CDR3 nucleotide sequence: TGTGCCAGCAGCTACGAGGGAGGGACCTTAGGAGGGGAGCAGTACTTC. This encodes CASSYEGGTLGGEQYF.

A few counts support this clone. The J gene is TRBJ1-3, the V gene TRBV7-6; D gene ambiguous. Trimming shortened V by 5 bases and J by 2 bases, and 16 bases separated the two germline ends. The CDR3 extends over 16 amino acids. The germline CDR1 and CDR2 sequences are SGHVS and FNYEAQ. The CDR3 nucleotides read TGTGCCAGCAGCCTCGGCGGAGGGCCTCCTGGAAACACCATATATTTT. This translates into CASSLGGGPPGNTIYF.

This sequence joins TRBV2 and TRBJ1-2; D possibly corresponds to TRBD1 (6 bases). Germline values: CDR1 SNHLY, CDR2 FYNNEI. CDR3 size: 15 residues. V gave up 6 bases and J gave up 2 bases, with 16 bases separating them. The CDR3 nucleotides read TGTGCCAGCAGGAGGAACGACGGGACAAACTATGGCTACACCTTC. Protein product: CASRRNDGTNYGYTF.

This chain links TRBV18 with TRBJ1-1, with TRBD1 identical over 11 bases. Germline V gives CDR1 KGHSH, CDR2 LQKENI. This CDR3 region has 15 residues. Unmatched junction bases numbered 2, after V lost 4 bases and J lost 1 base. The CDR3 loop reads CASSLGQGGNTEAFF. The CDR3 nucleotides are TGTGCCAGCTCACTGGGACAGGGGGGGAACACTGAAGCTTTCTTT.

The V and J genes are TRBV4-3 and TRBJ2-5, with D possibly TRBD1 on 6 matching bases. The germline V gene has CDR1 LGHNA and CDR2 YSLEER. The CDR3 runs to 15 residues. Trimming took 3 bases from V and 4 from J, leaving 15 bases between them. The chain's CDR3 is CASSQATGMGETQYF. The CDR3, as DNA: TGCGCCAGCAGCCAGGCAACAGGGATGGGAGAGACCCAGTACTTC.

J is TRBJ2-7 and V is TRBV5-6; weak D call: TRBD1 (6 bases). This CDR3 has 14 amino acids. The germline gives CDR1 SGHDT, CDR2 YYEEEE. Deletions cut 5 bases from V and 1 base from J, with 13 bases between. CDR3 protein: CASSSRGGSYEQYF. CDR3 DNA: TGTGCCAGCAGTTCCCGAGGGGGATCCTACGAGCAGTACTTC.

This chain connects TRBV19 to TRBJ2-1; TRBD1 matches 7 bases. V lost 3 bases and J lost 5; bases outside the gene matches: 4. Germline values: CDR1 LNHDA, CDR2 SQIVND (reference sequence). The CDR3 sequence is 14 residues long. CDR3 nucleotide sequence: TGTGCCAGTAGTATTTTTGGACAGGACAATGAGCAGTTCTTC. This gives the protein CASSIFGQDNEQFF.

The chain couples TRBV20-1 to TRBJ1-1; perhaps TRBD1 as D (5 bases). Trimming removed 3 bases at V and 1 base at J, with 15 bases between. The CDR3 is 15 amino acids. Germline CDR1 reads DFQATT; CDR2 reads SNEGSKA (reference sequence). The CDR3 sequence is CSASDAVRANTEAFF. As DNA, the CDR3 is TGCAGTGCTAGTGACGCGGTCAGGGCGAACACTGAAGCTTTCTTT.

The J gene is TRBJ1-2, the V gene TRBV10-3, with TRBD1 matching over 7 bases. Germline values: CDR1 ENHRY, CDR2 SYGVKD. The CDR3 sequence is 14 residues long. After removal of 3 bases from V and 11 bases from J, the junction contained 12 bases not matched to a gene. The chain's CDR3 is CAISEVVQGSKYTF. CDR3 DNA sequence: TGTGCCATCAGTGAAGTAGTACAGGGGTCTAAGTACACCTTC.

This chain uses TRBV2 with TRBJ1-1, with D possibly being TRBD1 (5 bases). Germline-derived CDR1 and CDR2 are SNHLY and FYNNEI. This CDR3 spans 13 amino acids. The V end was cut by 6 bases, the J end by 1 base, with 9 bases between. CDR3 DNA sequence: TGTGCCAGCAGAGTCCAGGGGAACACTGAAGCTTTCTTT. Protein: CASRVQGNTEAFF.

The J gene is TRBJ2-2, the V gene TRBV24-1; tentative D call: TRBD2 (6 bases). V shed 4 bases and J shed 0 bases, with 23 bases lying between them. The CDR3 is 20 residues long. CDR1 and CDR2 from the germline V gene are KGHDR and SFDVKD. The CDR3 loop is CATSEPRGSNLGANTGELFF. DNA of the CDR3: TGTGCCACCAGTGAGCCCCGGGGGTCCAATTTAGGCGCGAACACCGGGGAGCTGTTTTTT.

The chain links TRBV3-1 (or the pseudogene TRBV3-2) to TRBJ1-1; D possibly corresponds to TRBD1 (5 bases). Germline V CDR1 and CDR2: LGHDT, YNNKEL (reference sequence). The ends were cut back, 6 bases at V and 1 base at J, with 9 bases in the middle. The CDR3 length is 13 residues. Here the CDR3 reads CASSSTENTEAFF. The CDR3 DNA sequence: TGTGCCAGCAGTTCGACAGAGAACACTGAAGCTTTCTTT.

The chain employs TRBV24-1 and TRBJ2-2; D is unclear. V lost 6 bases, J lost 1 base, and 5 bases lay in between. CDR3 length: 13 residues. The V gene's germline CDR1 is KGHDR and CDR2 SFDVKD. CDR3 nucleotide sequence: TGTGCCACCAGTTATCGGAACACCGGGGAGCTGTTTTTT. Its protein product is CATSYRNTGELFF.

The J gene is TRBJ2-2, the V gene TRBV19, with D perhaps TRBD2 (7 bases). CDR3 size: 14 residues. From germline, CDR1 is LNHDA and CDR2 SQIVND (reference sequence). V lost 3 bases, J lost 6 bases, and 11 bases lay in between. This chain's CDR3 is CASSMSGGAGELFF. CDR3 bases: TGTGCCAGTAGTATGTCGGGGGGCGCCGGGGAGCTGTTTTTT.

The chain carries TRBV6-5 and TRBJ1-4; D is uncertain. CDR3 size: 13 residues. Germline values: CDR1 MNHEY, CDR2 SVGAGI. Trimming removed 6 bases at V and 8 bases at J, with 13 bases between. CDR3 bases: TGTGCCAGCAGCCCACGGGGTTGGGAAAAACTGTTTTTT. Translated, it gives CASSPRGWEKLFF.

The rearrangement uses TRBV2 and TRBJ1-5, with a tentative D call TRBD1 (6 bases). The V end lost 2 bases, the J end lost 2 bases, and 10 bases lay between the germline ends. Germline loops: CDR1 SNHLY, CDR2 FYNNEI. This CDR3 has 15 residues. The CDR3 reads CASSERRGGNQPQHF. CDR3 DNA: TGTGCCAGCAGTGAACGCAGGGGTGGCAATCAGCCCCAGCATTTT.